This TCR beta chain was identified in a study of blood T cell repertoires in COVID-19. Study as a whole: PBMCs, B-cell-depleted T cells, or T cells were the source of the cDNA or gDNA that made up the material.

Clones were sequenced by immunoSEQ multiplex PCR, and TCRdb holds only the in-frame ones, with some missing. This table holds approximately 250,000 clones, 88% found once. The CDR3 totals 17 residues. Adults between about 18 and 95 years of age took part from under 30 US areas. Clinical history as reported by participants underpinned cohort assignment. The rearrangement uses TRBV21-1 and TRBJ2-7; the tabulated D call, TRBD2, remains unverified against the DNA. TRBV21-1 is listed as a pseudogene. The clonotype comes from a woman between 55 and 75 years old in a cohort exposed to, infected with or recovered from COVID-19 (not recorded which). The sample comprised PBMCs or T cells enriched from blood (not recorded which). CDR3 DNA sequence: TGTGCCAGCAGCCTCGAAGGCAGAAGGGCGGGAGAGTACGAGCAGTACTTC. Its translation: CASSLEGRRAGEYEQYF.